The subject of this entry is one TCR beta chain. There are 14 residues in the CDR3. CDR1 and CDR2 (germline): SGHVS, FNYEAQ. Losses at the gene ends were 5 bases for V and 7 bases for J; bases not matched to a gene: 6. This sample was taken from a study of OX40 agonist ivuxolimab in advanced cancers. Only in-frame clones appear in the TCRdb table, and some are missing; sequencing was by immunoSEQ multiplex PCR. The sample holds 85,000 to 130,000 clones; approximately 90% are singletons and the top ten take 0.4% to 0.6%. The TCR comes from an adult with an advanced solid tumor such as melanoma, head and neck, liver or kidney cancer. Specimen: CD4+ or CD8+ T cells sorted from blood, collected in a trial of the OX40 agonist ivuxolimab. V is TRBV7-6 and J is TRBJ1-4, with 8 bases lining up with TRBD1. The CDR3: CASSTGQGGEKLFF. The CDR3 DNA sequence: TGTGCCAGCAGCACCGGACAGGGAGGTGAAAAACTGTTTTTT. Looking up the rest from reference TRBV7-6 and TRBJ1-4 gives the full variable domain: GAGVSQSPRYKVTKRGQDVALRCDPISGHVSLYWYRQALGQGPEFLTYFNYEAQQDKSGLPNDRFSAERPEGSISTLTIQRTEQRDSAMYRCASSTGQGGEKLFFGSGTQLSVL.